Shown below are 16 T cell receptor beta chains from a single sample sequenced in a study of PD-1 blockade in classical Hodgkin lymphoma. Autologous stem cell transplantation was followed by relapse in every patient, and brentuximab vedotin exposure varied. Profiling relied on immunoSEQ multiplex PCR, and the TCRdb table lists in-frame clones only, not all of them. The repertoire holds 75,000 to 100,000 clones, with 81% as singletons. This specimen was peripheral blood mononuclear cells (PBMCs), taken before the second cycle of nivolumab. These receptor sequences come from a human donor with classical Hodgkin lymphoma.

This clone was seen more than once but under ten times. J is TRBJ2-2 and V is TRBV7-2, with D hard to call. V was clipped by 5 bases and J by 1 base, with 8 bases between them. The CDR3 loop spans 14 amino acids. Germline V gene data show CDR1 as SGHTA and CDR2 as FQGNSA. The CDR3 nucleotides are TGTGCCAGCAGCCAACTAAGGAACACCGGGGAGCTGTTTTTT. It specifies CASSQLRNTGELFF.

In its sample, this clone is medium-sized. V and J are TRBV5-5 and TRBJ1-2; the match to TRBD1 covers 12 bases. CDR3 length: 18 residues. Trimming removed 5 bases from V and 6 bases from J; junction bases left unmatched: 17. The germline V gene has CDR1 SGHKS and CDR2 YYEKEE (reference sequence). The CDR3 DNA sequence: TGTGCCAGCAGTTACGACCCGGGACAGGGGGCGCGGGTTCATGGCTACACCTTC. Protein: CASSYDPGQGARVHGYTF.

The table lists this clone with a count of one. This rearrangement joins TRBV7-2 to TRBJ2-5; D is tentatively TRBD1 or TRBD2 (5 bases each). V shed 5 bases and J shed 5 bases, with 21 bases lying between them. The CDR3 consists of 16 residues. Looked up from germline, CDR1 is SGHTA and CDR2 is FQGNSA. The CDR3 sequence is CASSTPARGTTETQYF. The CDR3 DNA is TGTGCCAGCAGCACTCCCGCACGTGGGACGACCGAGACCCAGTACTTC.

This chain uses TRBV7-3 with TRBJ2-1; 8 nucleotides match TRBD2. Per the germline V gene, CDR1 is SGHTA and CDR2 is FQGTGA. The V segment lost 4 bases and the J segment 7 bases; nucleotides outside the gene matches: 12. This CDR3 has 16 residues. The CDR3 DNA sequence: TGTGCCAGCAGCTCCGAACCCGGACTAGCAGAGAATGAGCAGTTCTTC. Translation gives CASSSEPGLAENEQFF.

The J gene is TRBJ2-7, the V gene TRBV5-8, with no clear D. Germline CDR1 is SGHTS and CDR2 is YDEGEE. The CDR3 has 14 residues. Trimming took off 4 bases at V and 4 bases at J, with 15 bases between the two ends. This CDR3 reads CASSPRRGPYEQYF. As DNA, the CDR3 is TGTGCCAGCAGCCCCCGAAGAGGTCCATACGAGCAGTACTTC.

This clone was counted a single time. The V gene is TRBV7-9, the J gene TRBJ1-3, with a tentative D call TRBD1 (6 bases). Germline CDR1 SEHNR, CDR2 FQNEAQ (reference sequence). V was trimmed by 3 bases and J by 7 bases, leaving 10 bases between them. This CDR3 has 13 residues. In nucleotides, the CDR3 is TGTGCCAGCAGCTTGAGAAGGGGGAACACCATATATTTT. This translates into CASSLRRGNTIYF.

V is TRBV29-1 and J is TRBJ2-3; 10 nucleotides match TRBD1. The CDR3 is 14 residues long. The V and J ends lost 3 bases and 4 bases, in that order; junction bases with no gene match: 4. Germline CDR1 and CDR2: SQVTM and ANQGSEA. The CDR3 DNA sequence: TGCAGCGTTGACGGGACAGGGGATGCAGATACGCAGTATTTT. It translates to CSVDGTGDADTQYF.

The DNA of the CDR3 is TGTGCCAGCTCTAGCGGGCCAGGGGGCGCCTCTGGAAACACCATATATTTT. Protein: CASSSGPGGASGNTIYF. V gene TRBV18 combines with J gene TRBJ1-3; 8 nucleotides agree with TRBD1. CDR3 length: 17 residues. J was trimmed by 0 bases and V by 6 bases; bases with no gene match: 10. Looked up from germline, CDR1 is KGHSH and CDR2 is LQKENI.

This clone appeared a few times. The gene calls are TRBV6-5 and TRBJ2-7; TRBD2 aligns across 8 bases. Germline V gene lookup returns CDR1 MNHEY and CDR2 SVGAGI. The ends lost 7 bases at V and 3 bases at J; junction bases unmatched: 8. The CDR3 is made up of 14 amino acids. The CDR3 here is CASTPGLGIYEQYF. DNA of the CDR3: TGTGCCAGCACCCCGGGACTAGGGATCTACGAGCAGTACTTC.

The chain couples TRBV28 to TRBJ1-2, with D perhaps matching TRBD1 (5 bases). Germline V gene sequence: CDR1 MDHEN, CDR2 SYDVKM. The CDR3 is 16 amino acids. V was trimmed by 6 bases and J by 4 bases, leaving 21 bases between them. The chain's CDR3 is CASSQNHGGGLYGYTF. DNA for the CDR3: TGTGCCAGCAGCCAAAACCATGGGGGTGGGCTCTATGGCTACACCTTC.

The genes are TRBV5-1 and TRBJ1-1; D gene unclear. The germline V and J ends were trimmed by 0 bases and 0 bases, with 9 bases remaining between them. Germline CDR1 reads SGHRS; CDR2 reads YFSETQ. This CDR3 comprises 15 residues. The CDR3 DNA follows: TGCGCCAGCAGCTTGGGGGCGGCGATGAACACTGAAGCTTTCTTT. Its protein product is CASSLGAAMNTEAFF.

The chain links TRBV19 to TRBJ2-1; weak D call: TRBD2 (7 bases). The CDR3 loop spans 13 amino acids. CDR1 is LNHDA, CDR2 SQIVND, per germline (reference sequence). Trimming left V 6 bases short and J 5 bases short, with 11 bases between. CDR3 bases: TGTGCCAGTAGCAGGGGACTACACAATGAGCAGTTCTTC. It yields the protein CASSRGLHNEQFF. Together with reference TRBV19 and TRBJ2-1, the CDR3 gives the full variable domain: DGGITQSPKYLFRKEGQNVTLSCEQNLNHDAMYWYRQDPGQGLRLIYYSQIVNDFQKGDIAEGYSVSREKKESFPLTVTSAQKNPTAFYLCASSRGLHNEQFFGPGTRLTVL.

This clone was counted between two and nine times. The genes are TRBV2 and TRBJ2-7; D is uncertain. The CDR3 has 13 amino acids. Germline V gene data show CDR1 as SNHLY and CDR2 as FYNNEI. V was trimmed by 3 bases and J by 5 bases, leaving 11 bases between them. Here the CDR3 DNA reads TGTGCCAGCAGTGATGGGCTGCGGAACGAGCAGTACTTC. This sequence encodes CASSDGLRNEQYF.

This clone was detected only once. The V call is TRBV10-3, the J call TRBJ1-3; the D gene is possibly TRBD1 (5 bases). Germline loops: CDR1 ENHRY, CDR2 SYGVKD. V shed 2 bases and J shed 1 base, with 12 bases lying between them. CDR3 length equals 16 residues. CDR3 in DNA: TGTGCCATCAGTGAGAACCTCGGGGGGTCTGGAAACACCATATATTTT. Amino acids: CAISENLGGSGNTIYF.

Note on this clone: One end of the junction varies from germline; a read error may be responsible. The chain is built from TRBV28 and TRBJ2-1; 7 bases agree with TRBD2. The CDR3 loop spans 16 amino acids. CDR1 and CDR2 (germline): MDHEN, SYDVKM. In nucleotides, the CDR3 is TGTGCCAGCAGATTATCTAGCGGAAACTCCTACAATGAGCAGTTCTTC. Its translation is CASRLSSGNSYNEQFF.

The chain uses TRBV7-2 and TRBJ1-4; D unresolved. V was pared by 5 bases and J by 0 bases, with 10 bases between. This CDR3 contains 15 residues. In germline, CDR1 is SGHTA, CDR2 FQGNSA. The CDR3 nucleotides are TGTGCCAGCAGCGACCGACGGGCAACTAATGAAAAACTGTTTTTT. This sequence encodes CASSDRRATNEKLFF.